This T cell receptor beta chain was identified during a study of OX40 agonist ivuxolimab in advanced cancers. Study-level information: Anti-PD-1, anti-PD-L1 or anti-CTLA-4 therapy given earlier was allowed, and around 40% had some.

Assay used: immunoSEQ multiplex PCR; TCRdb lists only in-frame clones, some missing. The sample lists 85,000 to 120,000 clones, 90% occurring once. CDR3 length equals 17 residues. Germline V gene lookup returns CDR1 SEHNR and CDR2 FQNEAQ (reference sequence). Germline trimming cut 4 bases from V and 4 bases from J; bases unmatched to any gene: 8. This receptor was taken from an adult with an advanced solid tumor such as melanoma, head and neck, liver or kidney cancer. J is TRBJ2-6 and V is TRBV7-9, with TRBD1 identical over 9 bases. The specimen was CD4+ or CD8+ T cells sorted from blood, collected in a trial of the OX40 agonist ivuxolimab. CDR3 region: CASSWGQGSSGANVLTF. The CDR3 bases are TGTGCCAGCAGCTGGGGACAGGGATCATCGGGGGCCAACGTCCTGACTTTC.